The clone carrying this T cell receptor beta chain occurred a few times. A single record per CDR3 protein comes from TCRdb applying MiXCR to the RACE reads. The sample records around 160,000 distinct CDR3 sequences, roughly 15% being singletons. The CDR3 totals 13 residues. V trimming: 6 bases; J trimming: 7 bases; junction bases outside the gene matches: 6. Germline assignment: CDR1 ENHRY and CDR2 SYGVKD. These data come from a study of human T cells and chemical hapten exposure. At the level of the study: Upper inner arm skin measuring roughly 2 cm by roughly 2 cm received 2% DPC for sensitization. Throughout a study of 20 to 25 weeks, patients underwent weekly scalp administration of diphenylcyclopropenone doses. Chiefly women, the patients showed alopecia areata, totalis or universalis.

The time point is: patch test 1, 2 weeks after DPC sensitization. Treatment: therapeutic diphenylcyclopropenone sensitization with weekly scalp DPC. This TCR was recovered from a woman aged 30 to 39 with alopecia areata. Some clones in this sample may be carry-over from other donors' samples. Sequenced here: whole blood, sampled in connection with sensitization to the hapten diphenylcyclopropenone (DPC). This chain uses TRBV10-3 with TRBJ1-5, with TRBD1 matching over 7 bases. CDR3 in amino acids: CAIRDRVGQPQHF. In DNA, the CDR3 is TGTGCCATCAGAGACAGGGTCGGGCAGCCCCAGCATTTT.